The entry below gives a single TCR beta chain sequence along with its context. Antigen unknown. TCRdb's table, derived via immunoSEQ multiplex PCR, lists solely in-frame clones and lacks some. The data contain about 150,000 clones, around 94% of them singletons. The sample comes from a study of T cell responses to AZD1222 COVID-19 vaccine. Study-wide results and limits: White British ancestry dominated among donors, who included more females, and clonal diversity was possibly underestimated.

This receptor was identified in an adult in good health. The starting material was peripheral blood, obtained on day 0 of AZD1222 vaccination.

The CDR3 DNA reads TGTGCCAGCAGCAAAGAGGAAGGGGCAGGGCGGTCTGGGGCCAACGTCCTGACTTTC. This gives the protein CASSKEEGAGRSGANVLTF. J is TRBJ2-6 and V is TRBV21-1; TRBD1 is taken as the D call from the table, unchecked against the DNA. TRBV21-1 is labeled a pseudogene. The CDR3 covers 19 residues.